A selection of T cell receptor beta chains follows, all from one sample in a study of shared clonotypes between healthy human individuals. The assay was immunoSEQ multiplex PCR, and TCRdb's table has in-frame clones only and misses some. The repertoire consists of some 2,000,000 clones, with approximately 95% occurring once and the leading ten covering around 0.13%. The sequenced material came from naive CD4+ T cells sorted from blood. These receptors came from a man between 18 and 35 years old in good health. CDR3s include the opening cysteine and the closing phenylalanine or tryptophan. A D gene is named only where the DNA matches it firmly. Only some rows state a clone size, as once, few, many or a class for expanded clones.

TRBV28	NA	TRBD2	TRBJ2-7	CASGTSSGSSYEQYF	TGTGCCAGCGGTACATCAAGCGGGAGCTCCTACGAGCAGTACTTC
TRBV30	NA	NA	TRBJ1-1	CAWSVRTGRTNTEAFF	TGTGCCTGGAGTGTAAGGACGGGACGCACGAACACTGAAGCTTTCTTT
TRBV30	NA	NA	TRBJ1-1	CAWSVGILNTEAFF	TGTGCCTGGAGTGTGGGCATACTGAACACTGAAGCTTTCTTT
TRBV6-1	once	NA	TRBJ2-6	CASSEWGSGANVLTF	TGTGCCAGCAGTGAATGGGGGTCTGGGGCCAACGTCCTGACTTTC
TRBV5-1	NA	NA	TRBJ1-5	CASSPGDGNQPQHF	TGCGCCAGCAGCCCAGGGGACGGCAATCAGCCCCAGCATTTT
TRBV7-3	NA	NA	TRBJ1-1	CASAAGAKREAFF	TGTGCCAGCGCCGCGGGGGCCAAAAGAGAAGCTTTCTTT
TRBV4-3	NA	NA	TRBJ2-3	CASSQDSLWTDTQYF	TGCGCCAGCAGCCAAGACTCCTTGTGGACAGATACGCAGTATTTT
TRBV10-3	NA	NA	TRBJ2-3	CAISPISGTTRTDTQYF	TGTGCCATCAGCCCCATTTCCGGGACAACTAGAACAGATACGCAGTATTTT
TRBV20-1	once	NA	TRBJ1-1	CSARGGSEAFF	TGCAGTGCCCGAGGGGGTTCTGAAGCTTTCTTT
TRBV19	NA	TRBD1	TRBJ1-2	CATGQVNNYGYTF	TGTGCCACAGGACAGGTGAATAACTATGGCTACACCTTC
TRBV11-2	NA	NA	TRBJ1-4	CASSLEPGLGKLFF	TGTGCCAGCAGCTTAGAGCCAGGTTTAGGAAAACTGTTTTTT
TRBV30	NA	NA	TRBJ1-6	CAWSHQGFNSPLHF	TGTGCCTGGAGTCACCAGGGTTTTAATTCACCCCTCCACTTT
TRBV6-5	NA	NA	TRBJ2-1	CASSYTGAGLNEQFF	TGTGCCAGCAGTTACACGGGGGCGGGCCTGAATGAGCAGTTCTTC
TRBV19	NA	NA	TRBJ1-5	CASSIGGSAQPQHF	TGTGCCAGTAGTATAGGAGGTTCGGCCCAGCCCCAGCATTTT
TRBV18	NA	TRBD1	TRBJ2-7	CASSPTPGQAPEQYF	TGTGCCAGCTCACCCACGCCGGGACAGGCTCCCGAGCAGTACTTC
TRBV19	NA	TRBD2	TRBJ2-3	CASRLYGTSGGSANTQYF	TGTGCCAGTAGATTATACGGGACTAGCGGGGGGAGTGCAAATACGCAGTATTTT
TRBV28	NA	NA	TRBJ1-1	CASSLFGGPNTEAFF	TGTGCCAGCAGTTTGTTCGGGGGCCCGAACACTGAAGCTTTCTTT
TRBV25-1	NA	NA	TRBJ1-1	CASSSTMGLAFF	TGTGCCAGCAGTTCCACGATGGGACTAGCTTTCTTT
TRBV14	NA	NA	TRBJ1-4	CASQRVQNEKLFF	TGTGCCAGCCAGAGGGTGCAAAATGAAAAACTGTTTTTT
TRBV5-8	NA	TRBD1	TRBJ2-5	CASSLRDRGDGRDF	TGTGCCAGCAGCTTGAGGGACAGGGGAGACGGAAGAGACTTC
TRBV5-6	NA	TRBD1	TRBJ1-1	CASSPGTATNTEAFF	TGTGCCAGCAGCCCGGGGACAGCCACGAACACTGAAGCTTTCTTT
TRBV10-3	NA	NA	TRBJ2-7	CAISSGLGGYEQYF	TGTGCCATCAGTTCTGGACTGGGCGGGTACGAGCAGTACTTC
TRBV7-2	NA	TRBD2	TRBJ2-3	CASSQSGRNTDTQYF	TGTGCCAGCAGCCAGAGCGGGAGGAACACAGATACGCAGTATTTT
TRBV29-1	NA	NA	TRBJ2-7	CSVASRYEQYF	TGCAGCGTCGCTAGCAGGTACGAGCAGTACTTC
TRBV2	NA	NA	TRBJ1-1	CASPRLREGTEAFF	TGTGCCAGCCCCAGGCTACGGGAGGGCACTGAAGCTTTCTTT
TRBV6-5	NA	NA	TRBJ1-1	CASSYRTGYTEAFF	TGTGCCAGCAGTTACCGTACAGGGTACACTGAAGCTTTCTTT
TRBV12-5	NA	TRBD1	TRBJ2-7	CASGFIRDRSYEQYF	TGTGCTAGTGGTTTTATCCGGGACAGGTCTTACGAGCAGTACTTC
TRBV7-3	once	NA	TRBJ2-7	CASSETPNAYEQYF	TGTGCCAGCAGCGAAACTCCCAACGCCTACGAGCAGTACTTC
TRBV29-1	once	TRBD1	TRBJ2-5	CSGKTGGKETQYF	TGCAGCGGAAAGACAGGGGGAAAGGAGACCCAGTACTTC
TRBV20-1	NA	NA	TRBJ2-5	CSGVGQETQYF	TGCAGTGGGGTGGGCCAAGAGACCCAGTACTTC
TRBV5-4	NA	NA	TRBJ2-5	CASSFAKGQETQYF	TGTGCCAGCAGCTTTGCGAAGGGCCAAGAGACCCAGTACTTC
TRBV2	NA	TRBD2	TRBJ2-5	CAGRLAGVETQYF	TGTGCCGGACGACTAGCGGGAGTAGAGACCCAGTACTTC
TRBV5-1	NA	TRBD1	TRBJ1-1	CASSLEGQGAAEAFF	TGCGCCAGCAGCTTGGAGGGACAGGGTGCCGCTGAAGCTTTCTTT
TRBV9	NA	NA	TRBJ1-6	CASSAQLTVEESPLHF	TGTGCCAGCAGCGCACAGCTGACAGTAGAGGAGTCACCCCTCCACTTT
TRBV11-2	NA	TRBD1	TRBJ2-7	CASSYRRQGPYEQYF	TGTGCCAGCAGCTACCGAAGACAGGGACCCTACGAGCAGTACTTC
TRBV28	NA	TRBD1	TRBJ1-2	CASTRTGGAGYGYTF	TGTGCCAGCACCAGGACAGGGGGCGCCGGCTATGGCTACACCTTC
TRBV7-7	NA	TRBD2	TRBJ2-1	CASSLAAGGRNEQFF	TGTGCTAGCAGCTTAGCCGCGGGAGGGAGGAATGAGCAGTTCTTC
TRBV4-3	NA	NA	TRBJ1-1	CASSQGGEAGETEAFF	TGCGCCAGCAGCCAAGGGGGGGAGGCAGGAGAGACTGAAGCTTTCTTT
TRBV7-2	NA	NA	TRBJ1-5	CASSLAPTSNQPQHF	TGTGCCAGCAGCTTAGCGCCGACGAGCAATCAGCCCCAGCATTTT
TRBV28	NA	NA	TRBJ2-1	CASMMTVTSYNEQFF	TGTGCCAGCATGATGACAGTCACCTCCTACAATGAGCAGTTCTTC
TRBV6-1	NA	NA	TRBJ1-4	CASSPRRAQAEKLFF	TGTGCCAGCAGTCCCCGGAGAGCCCAAGCCGAAAAACTGTTTTTT
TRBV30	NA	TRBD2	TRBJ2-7	CAWKGGDYEQYF	TGTGCCTGGAAGGGAGGGGACTACGAGCAGTACTTC
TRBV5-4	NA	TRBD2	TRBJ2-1	CASSRTSGRSNEQFF	TGTGCCAGCAGCCGGACTAGCGGGAGATCCAATGAGCAGTTCTTC
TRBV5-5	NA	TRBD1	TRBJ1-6	CASSLDGTGVHSPLHF	TGTGCCAGCAGCTTGGATGGGACAGGGGTCCATTCACCCCTCCACTTT
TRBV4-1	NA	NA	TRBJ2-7	CASSQERGYGKSYEQYF	TGCGCCAGCAGCCAAGAAAGGGGGTACGGGAAAAGTTACGAGCAGTACTTC
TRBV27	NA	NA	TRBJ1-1	CASSLTAGLSNTEAFF	TGTGCCAGCAGTTTGACGGCTGGATTGTCGAACACTGAAGCTTTCTTT
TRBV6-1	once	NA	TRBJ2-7	CASKWGTVLGEQYF	TGTGCCAGCAAATGGGGGACCGTCCTCGGCGAGCAGTACTTC
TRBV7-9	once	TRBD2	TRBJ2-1	CASSSGLALRAEQFF	TGTGCCAGCAGCTCCGGACTAGCTCTTAGGGCTGAGCAGTTCTTC
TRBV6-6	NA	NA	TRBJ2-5	CASRLTGHQETQYF	TGTGCCAGCAGATTAACGGGACACCAAGAGACCCAGTACTTC
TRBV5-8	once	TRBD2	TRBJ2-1	CASSLGELALNEQFF	TGTGCCAGCAGCTTGGGCGAACTAGCGCTTAATGAGCAGTTCTTC
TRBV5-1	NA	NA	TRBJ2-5	CASSLGAGRETQYF	TGCGCCAGCAGCTTGGGGGCAGGACGGGAGACCCAGTACTTC
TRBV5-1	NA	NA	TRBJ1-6	CASSLDIGGGNSPLHF	TGCGCCAGCAGCTTGGACATAGGGGGGGGTAATTCACCCCTCCACTTT
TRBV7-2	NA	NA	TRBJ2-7	CASSFAGLNEQYF	TGTGCCAGCAGCTTCGCGGGATTGAACGAGCAGTACTTC
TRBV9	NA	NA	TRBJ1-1	CASSVAGADTEAFF	TGTGCCAGCAGCGTAGCCGGGGCCGACACTGAAGCTTTCTTT